Below are 14 T cell receptor beta chains sequenced from a single sample in a study of cytomegalovirus exposure and HLA in healthy donors. It was with 60 Vbeta and 13 Jbeta primers that the PCR ran. Produced via immunoSEQ multiplex PCR; TCRdb's table is partial and in-frame only. The sample yields 150,000 to 200,000 clones, roughly 67% seen once. Sequenced sample: PBMCs. These TCRs come from a woman aged 18 to 35 in good health and CMV-seropositive.

The chain uses TRBV5-6 and TRBJ1-6; maybe TRBD1 (6 bases). Germline-derived CDR1 and CDR2 are SGHDT and YYEEEE. The CDR3 runs to 14 residues. Trimming cost V 4 bases and J 10 bases, with 15 bases left between them. CDR3: CASSQDSKRSPLHF. The CDR3 bases are TGTGCCAGCAGCCAGGACAGCAAAAGGTCACCCCTCCACTTT. Filled out from reference TRBV5-6 and TRBJ1-6, the complete variable domain reads DAGVTQSPTHLIKTRGQQVTLRCSPKSGHDTVSWYQQALGQGPQFIFQYYEEEERQRGNFPDRFSGHQFPNYSSELNVNALLLGDSALYLCASSQDSKRSPLHFGNGTRLTVT.

The rearrangement uses TRBV5-4 and TRBJ2-3, with D perhaps TRBD2 (5 bases). Germline assignment: CDR1 SGHNT and CDR2 YYREEE (reference sequence). The CDR3 covers 15 residues. Trimming removed 4 bases at V and 0 bases at J, with 12 bases between. The CDR3 reads CASSQSGSSTDTQYF. As DNA, the CDR3 is TGTGCCAGCAGCCAGAGCGGATCTAGCACAGATACGCAGTATTTT. Complete variable domain (other parts from reference TRBV5-4 and TRBJ2-3): ETGVTQSPTHLIKTRGQQVTLRCSSQSGHNTVSWYQQALGQGPQFIFQYYREEENGRGNFPPRFSGLQFPNYSSELNVNALELDDSALYLCASSQSGSSTDTQYFGPGTRLTVL.

The chain carries TRBV5-6 and TRBJ1-6; D unclear. The CDR3 sequence is 14 residues long. Germline V CDR1 and CDR2: SGHDT, YYEEEE. The V gene lost 1 base and the J gene lost 10 bases, with 12 bases spanning the gap. CDR3 sequence (DNA): TGTGCCAGCAGCTTGTCAGCGGGTAACTCACCCCTCCACTTT. It encodes CASSLSAGNSPLHF.

V usage is TRBV7-6 and J usage is TRBJ2-4, with 9 bases that match TRBD1. Germline lookup yields CDR1 SGHVS and CDR2 FNYEAQ. After removal of 5 bases from V and 5 bases from J, the junction contained 7 bases not matched to a gene. This CDR3 has 15 amino acids. CDR3 loop: CASSTHRGRENIQYF. CDR3 in DNA: TGTGCCAGCAGCACCCACAGGGGGCGAGAAAACATTCAGTACTTC.

This clone has just one count. This chain uses TRBV4-3 with TRBJ2-5; no reliable D call. V was cut by 1 base and J by 1 base, with 7 bases left in between. This CDR3 region has 14 residues. The germline gives CDR1 LGHNA, CDR2 YSLEER. This CDR3 is CASSQVLSQETQYF. CDR3 DNA: TGCGCCAGCAGCCAAGTTCTTTCCCAAGAGACCCAGTACTTC.

This clone was detected only a few times. V gene TRBV5-1 combines with J gene TRBJ2-7; D is unresolved. CDR1 and CDR2 from the germline V gene are SGHRS and YFSETQ. This CDR3 comprises 14 residues. Trimming took 0 bases from V and 1 from J, leaving 8 bases between them. Here the CDR3 DNA reads TGCGCCAGCAGCTTGGAAGGAGATTCCTACGAGCAGTACTTC. Its translation is CASSLEGDSYEQYF.

This chain joins TRBV29-1 and TRBJ1-2; the match to TRBD1 covers 7 bases. The ends lost 6 bases at V and 8 bases at J; junction bases unmatched: 6. This CDR3 region has 11 residues. The V gene's germline CDR1 is SQVTM and CDR2 ANQGSEA. CDR3 nucleotide sequence: TGCAGCGTACAGGGGACGTGGGGCTACACCTTC. Translated: CSVQGTWGYTF.

The chain is built from TRBV4-3 and TRBJ2-1; perhaps TRBD1 as D (5 bases). V shed 1 base and J shed 8 bases, with 15 bases lying between them. The CDR3 runs 15 residues. Germline assignment: CDR1 LGHNA and CDR2 YSLEER. This chain's CDR3 is CASSQVHSGNYEQFF. DNA of the CDR3: TGCGCCAGCAGCCAAGTCCACTCAGGGAACTATGAGCAGTTCTTC.

The chain carries TRBV19 and TRBJ2-1; 13 bases map to TRBD2. CDR1 LNHDA and CDR2 SQIVND come from the germline V gene (reference sequence). The CDR3 is 15 amino acids. V was pared by 6 bases and J by 5 bases, with 4 bases of the junction left unmatched. Here the CDR3 DNA reads TGTGCCAGTAGCGGCGGGACTAGCGGGGACAATGAGCAGTTCTTC. This translates into CASSGGTSGDNEQFF.

V is TRBV5-1 and J is TRBJ2-5, with D possibly TRBD1 on 6 matching bases. The DNA end is a closer match to TRBJ2-7, so the J assignment may be wrong. The CDR3 consists of 17 residues. The germline gives CDR1 SGHRS, CDR2 YFSETQ. The CDR3 sequence is CASSFLSDSVGSYEQYF. For the CDR3, the DNA is TGCGCCAGCAGCTTTTTGTCGGACAGCGTGGGGTCCTACGAGCAGTACTTC.

The gene calls are TRBV7-3 and TRBJ2-1; TRBD2 matches at 9 bases. The CDR3 sequence is 15 residues long. Unmatched junction bases numbered 6, after V lost 1 base and J lost 8 bases. Germline-derived CDR1 and CDR2 are SGHTA and FQGTGA. The CDR3 nucleotides are TGTGCCAGCAGCTTAAACAGCGGGGGGATACATGAGCAGTTCTTC. Translating gives CASSLNSGGIHEQFF.

V gene TRBV7-2 combines with J gene TRBJ2-7; D might be TRBD2 (6 bases). The V and J ends lost 2 bases and 9 bases respectively, with 14 bases between them. The CDR3 totals 13 residues. Germline assignment: CDR1 SGHTA and CDR2 FQGNSA. As DNA, the CDR3 is TGTGCCAGCAGCTTAAGTCCGGGAGCCGGGCAGTACTTC. Its translation is CASSLSPGAGQYF.

About this clone: The junction differs from germline at one of its ends, possibly a read error. V gene TRBV7-2 combines with J gene TRBJ2-7, with 10 bases that match TRBD2. The CDR3 has 12 amino acids. CDR1 and CDR2 from the germline V gene are SGHTA and FQGNSA. CDR3 region: CASSLEGTSASF. In DNA, the CDR3 is TGTGCCAGCAGCTTAGAGGGGACTAGCGCGTCCTTC.

A single count supports this clone. The chain couples TRBV11-2 to TRBJ2-7; D is perhaps TRBD1 (7 bases). There are 14 residues in the CDR3. Trimming took off 7 bases at V and 2 bases at J, with 15 bases between the two ends. From germline, CDR1 is SGHAT and CDR2 FQNNGV. Here the CDR3 reads CASTGPGGTYEQYF. The CDR3 nucleotides are TGTGCCAGCACCGGGCCAGGGGGGACCTACGAGCAGTACTTC.